The next 12 T cell receptor beta chains were all read from a single sample in a study of T cells in Graves' hyperthyroidism and ophthalmopathy. RNA transcripts yielded amplified TCR beta CDR3 regions. TCR CDR3 regions were first amplified by RT-PCR with HTBI primers. In TCRdb, the multiplex PCR reads were re-called with MiXCR into one record per CDR3 protein. The sample shows some 250,000 distinct CDR3 sequences, nearly 15% of them seen only once. Sequenced material: blood. The source is a woman between 45 and 65 years old with Graves' hyperthyroidism that later progressed to Graves' ophthalmopathy.

In this sample, this clonotype turned up many times. The rearrangement uses TRBV11-3 and TRBJ2-3; TRBD2 matches 11 bases. The germline V gene has CDR1 SGHNT and CDR2 YENEEA. The CDR3 spans 21 residues. The J segment lost 1 base and the V segment lost 5 bases, leaving 20 bases of the junction unmatched. The CDR3 here is CASSPTGGLADISGGTDTQYF. The CDR3 region has the DNA TGTGCCAGCAGCCCAACGGGGGGACTAGCGGACATTTCGGGGGGCACAGATACGCAGTATTTT.

The chain couples TRBV4-1 to TRBJ2-7, with 7 bases that match TRBD2. The CDR3 sequence is 15 residues long. Germline trimming cut 5 bases from V and 6 bases from J; bases unmatched to any gene: 13. Germline V gene data show CDR1 as MGHRA and CDR2 as YSYEKL. In DNA, the CDR3 is TGCGCCAGCAGCGTAAGCGGGCGGGGGAAGGTCGAGCAGTACTTC. Its protein product is CASSVSGRGKVEQYF.

There are many counts of this clonotype. The V gene is TRBV3-1, the J gene TRBJ2-1; D tentatively fits TRBD1 or TRBD2 (5 bases each). V gave up 4 bases and J gave up 0 bases, with 10 bases separating them. The CDR3 length is 15 residues. Germline CDR1 and CDR2: LGHDT and YNNKEL (reference sequence). The chain's CDR3 is CASSRDGPSYNEQFF. CDR3 in DNA: TGTGCCAGCAGCCGGGACGGACCCTCCTACAATGAGCAGTTCTTC.

This clonotype came up many times. The chain joins TRBV12-3 or TRBV12-4 to TRBJ1-2; 7 nucleotides match TRBD1. With V trimmed by 4 bases and J by 4 bases, 9 bases remained unmatched. The CDR3 covers 15 residues. The CDR3 DNA reads as TGTGCCAGCAGTTCAACCGGGACAGCTGGCTATGGCTACACCTTC. This sequence encodes CASSSTGTAGYGYTF.

V and J are TRBV6-5 and TRBJ2-5, with 12 bases aligning to TRBD2. V shed 4 bases, J shed 4 bases, and the junction held 4 bases outside the gene matches. The germline V gene encodes CDR1 MNHEY and CDR2 SVGAGI. The CDR3 is made up of 15 amino acids. In DNA, the CDR3 is TGTGCCAGCAGTTCAACGACTAGCGGGAGAGAGACCCAGTACTTC. Amino acid sequence: CASSSTTSGRETQYF.

The sample holds many counts of this clonotype. The rearrangement uses TRBV30 and TRBJ2-1, with 10 bases lining up with TRBD2. V dropped 5 bases and J dropped 8; count of bases not matched to a gene: 9. The CDR3 consists of 14 residues. Germline CDR1 GTSNPN, CDR2 SVGIG (reference sequence). CDR3 DNA sequence: TGTGCCTGGGGGCGGACTAGCGGATCCGATGAGCAGTTCTTC. Its translation is CAWGRTSGSDEQFF.

This clonotype was found many times. The J gene is TRBJ2-7, the V gene TRBV10-3; D is ambiguous. The germline V gene encodes CDR1 ENHRY and CDR2 SYGVKD. With 6 bases removed from V and 6 bases from J, the gap between germline ends came to 12 bases. This CDR3 is 12 amino acids long. CDR3 sequence reads: CAIRDQPGEQYF. DNA for the CDR3: TGTGCCATCAGAGATCAGCCTGGCGAGCAGTACTTC.

This clonotype was recorded many times. The chain is built from TRBV13 and TRBJ2-3; the D gene is possibly TRBD1 (6 bases). V lost 3 bases and J 3 bases, leaving 10 bases between the germline ends. Germline V gene sequence: CDR1 PRHDT, CDR2 FYEKMQ (reference sequence). This CDR3 is built from 14 residues. This CDR3 is CASSLSGETDTQYF. The CDR3 DNA is TGTGCCAGCAGCTTGTCAGGGGAGACAGATACGCAGTATTTT.

V is TRBV6-1 and J is TRBJ1-5; D is unclear. CDR3 length: 14 amino acids. The germline CDR1 and CDR2 sequences are MNHNS and SASEGT. The V and J ends lost 10 bases and 6 bases respectively, with 19 bases between them. The CDR3 coding sequence is TGTGCCACCTTTACCCCTTTCGGAAGTCAGCCCCAGCATTTT. Residues: CATFTPFGSQPQHF.

Ten or more counts support this clonotype. The V call is TRBV7-8, the J call TRBJ1-1; 8 bases match TRBD1. The CDR3 has 18 amino acids. Germline V lookup: CDR1 SGHVS, CDR2 FQNEAQ. J lost 0 bases, V lost 0 bases, and 9 bases had no gene match. The CDR3 nucleotides read TGTGCCAGCAGCTTAGCCCGGGACAGGAGTCCGGTGAACACTGAAGCTTTCTTT. Its protein is CASSLARDRSPVNTEAFF.

In its sample, this clonotype was seen many times. The chain is built from TRBV24-1 and TRBJ2-4; either TRBD1 or TRBD2 may supply D (5 bases each). Germline V lookup: CDR1 KGHDR, CDR2 SFDVKD. V lost 7 bases and J 9 bases, leaving 24 bases between the germline ends. The CDR3 loop spans 16 amino acids. The CDR3 here is CATRLEPGPPIAIQYF. The DNA of the CDR3 is TGTGCCACCAGATTAGAACCGGGACCACCAATTGCCATTCAGTACTTC.

This clonotype was detected only once. One base away lies a much larger clone, so this may be a sequencing read error. The chain joins TRBV5-5 to TRBJ2-3, with TRBD2 matching 7 bases. The germline V gene has CDR1 SGHKS and CDR2 YYEKEE (reference sequence). V gave up 1 base and J gave up 4 bases; unmatched junction bases: 9. This CDR3 comprises 16 residues. CDR3 in amino acids: CASSLNDGGLADTQYF. For the CDR3, the DNA is TGTGCCAGCAGCTTGAATGACGGGGGGTTAGCAGATACGCAGTATTTT.